The clone carrying this T cell receptor beta chain was observed a few times. The use of a sample-barcoded 5' primer and a J-beta primer mix characterized a second PCR of roughly 6 to 11 cycles. Via MiXCR, TCRdb re-called the 5' RACE reads, giving one row per CDR3 protein. The sample has about 1.6 million distinct CDR3 sequences, approximately 32% seen once. This sample was included in a study of blood T cells in healthy people across ages. This receptor was obtained from a woman in her thirties in good health. The source material was blood.

The DNA for the CDR3 is TGTGCCAGCAGCGACAGGGGGCGCCTCGGTGGCTACACCTTC. It yields the protein CASSDRGRLGGYTF. V and J are TRBV27 and TRBJ1-2; 10 bases are a match to TRBD1. In germline, CDR1 is MNHEY, CDR2 SMNVEV (reference sequence). V trimming: 6 bases; J trimming: 7 bases; junction bases outside the gene matches: 8. This CDR3 is built from 14 residues.